The 14 T cell receptor beta chains in this list originate from one sample, sequenced in a study of radiotherapy plus CTLA-4 blockade in lung cancer. Method: immunoSEQ multiplex PCR; TCRdb's copy keeps in-frame clones and lacks some. Here the sample spans roughly 90,000 clones, roughly 70% being singletons. Sequencing used peripheral blood, obtained from a patient treated with radiotherapy plus ipilimumab. These receptors were obtained from a human donor with non-small cell lung cancer that progressed on radiotherapy plus ipilimumab.

This CDR3 reads CASRAYTAGPGELFF. CDR3 in DNA: TGTGCCAGCAGGGCGTATACGGCAGGTCCAGGGGAGCTGTTTTTT. V gene TRBV28 combines with J gene TRBJ2-2; D is unclear. CDR1 and CDR2 from the germline V gene are MDHEN and SYDVKM. The CDR3 contains 15 residues. V was cut by 6 bases and J by 8 bases, with 19 bases left in between.

The genes are TRBV5-6 and TRBJ2-7; TRBD1 matches 8 bases. CDR3 length: 16 amino acids. Germline V lookup: CDR1 SGHDT, CDR2 YYEEEE. With V trimmed by 6 bases and J by 3 bases, 14 bases remained unmatched. In DNA form, the CDR3 reads TGTGCCAGCACCGTAGGGTTAGGACAGGGAGACTACGAGCAGTACTTC. It is translated as CASTVGLGQGDYEQYF.

This sequence joins TRBV6-6 and TRBJ2-5; 8 bases map to TRBD2. The end of the DNA aligns better with TRBJ2-7, so the J call may be wrong. The germline V gene encodes CDR1 MNHNY and CDR2 SVGAGI (reference sequence). The CDR3 runs to 14 residues. The CDR3 sequence: CASSTSGSSYEQYF. DNA of the CDR3: TGTGCCAGCAGTACAAGCGGGAGCTCCTACGAGCAGTACTTC.

The rearrangement links TRBV10-3 to TRBJ1-5; D gene uncertain. The CDR3 sequence is 17 residues long. V was clipped by 0 bases and J by 3 bases, with 15 bases between them. The germline V gene has CDR1 ENHRY and CDR2 SYGVKD. The CDR3 region has the DNA TGTGCCATCAGTGAGTCGTTAGGGCCAGCAGACAATCAGCCCCAGCATTTT. This codes for CAISESLGPADNQPQHF.

The chain has TRBV9 and TRBJ2-5; the match to TRBD2 covers 8 bases. Germline V CDR1 and CDR2: SGDLS, YYNGEE. Trimming cost V 4 bases and J 5 bases; bases outside gene matches: 7. The CDR3 has 14 residues. This chain's CDR3 is CASSLGAGGETQYF. The CDR3 DNA sequence: TGTGCCAGCAGCCTCGGTGCGGGGGGTGAGACCCAGTACTTC.

This clone is a singleton in its sample. The J gene is TRBJ2-7, the V gene TRBV7-9; 7 nucleotides align to TRBD1. V dropped 4 bases and J dropped 6; count of bases not matched to a gene: 6. This CDR3 is 13 amino acids long. The germline V gene encodes CDR1 SEHNR and CDR2 FQNEAQ (reference sequence). CDR3 loop: CASSSGQSPEQYF. The CDR3 DNA sequence: TGTGCCAGCAGCTCGGGACAGTCCCCCGAGCAGTACTTC.

The rearrangement joins TRBV5-4 to TRBJ2-1, with D unresolved. The V end lost 0 bases, the J end lost 2 bases, and 9 bases lay between the germline ends. This CDR3 comprises 15 residues. The germline V gene has CDR1 SGHNT and CDR2 YYREEE (reference sequence). In DNA, the CDR3 is TGTGCCAGCAGCTTGGCACCCGACCCCTACAATGAGCAGTTCTTC. It is translated as CASSLAPDPYNEQFF.

The rearrangement uses TRBV15 and TRBJ1-2; a weak D match, TRBD1 (6 bases). Germline V gives CDR1 LNHNV, CDR2 YYDKDF (reference sequence). The CDR3 contains 13 residues. Trimming shortened V by 5 bases and J by 1 base, and 8 bases separated the two germline ends. The CDR3 nucleotides read TGTGCCACCAGCGTACAGGGTAACTATGGCTACACCTTC. Amino acid sequence: CATSVQGNYGYTF. The full variable domain, completed using reference TRBV15 and TRBJ1-2, is DAMVIQNPRYQVTQFGKPVTLSCSQTLNHNVMYWYQQKSSQAPKLLFHYYDKDFNNEADTPDNFQSRRPNTSFCFLDIRSPGLGDTAMYLCATSVQGNYGYTFGSGTRLTVV.

CDR3: CATSREGSRYNEQFF. CDR3 in DNA: TGTGCCACCAGCAGAGAGGGGAGCCGCTACAATGAGCAGTTCTTC. This rearrangement joins TRBV15 to TRBJ2-1, with D possibly matching TRBD2 (5 bases). The CDR3 spans 15 residues. From germline, CDR1 is LNHNV and CDR2 YYDKDF (reference sequence). Deletions cut 0 bases from V and 3 bases from J, with 9 bases between.

This clone was counted at least ten times. This chain connects TRBV11-2 to TRBJ2-7; D is unclear. Deletions cut 5 bases from V and 5 bases from J, with 10 bases between. The CDR3 has 12 amino acids. Germline CDR1 is SGHAT and CDR2 is FQNNGV. CDR3 DNA sequence: TGTGCCAGCAGCCCCCTTAGGGACGAGCAGTACTTC. Protein: CASSPLRDEQYF.

This clone rates as medium-sized. The same CDR3 arises from other DNA sequences in this sample as well. The rearrangement joins TRBV28 to TRBJ2-1, with 11 bases identical to TRBD1. The CDR3 has 15 residues. V dropped 5 bases and J dropped 2; count of bases not matched to a gene: 2. In germline, CDR1 is MDHEN, CDR2 SYDVKM. CDR3 region: CASSLGQGAYNEQFF. The CDR3 region has the DNA TGTGCCAGCAGTCTGGGACAGGGGGCCTACAATGAGCAGTTCTTC.

The gene calls are TRBV28 and TRBJ1-1, with D hard to call. CDR3 length equals 14 residues. Trimming removed 2 bases from V and 4 bases from J, with 11 bases in between. Germline V lookup: CDR1 MDHEN, CDR2 SYDVKM. CDR3 in DNA: TGTGCCAGCAGTTTAGGGCACTCAGGCACTGAAGCTTTCTTT. It is translated as CASSLGHSGTEAFF.

Written as DNA, the CDR3 is TGTGCCAGCAGCCAGGGCGCCAATCAGCCCCAGCATTTT. Translating it yields CASSQGANQPQHF. The rearrangement links TRBV6-6 to TRBJ1-5, with a tentative D call TRBD1 (5 bases). V gave up 6 bases and J gave up 3 bases, with 9 bases separating them. The CDR3 is made up of 13 amino acids. Germline V gene data show CDR1 as MNHNY and CDR2 as SVGAGI (reference sequence).

The table lists this clone with a few counts. The genes are TRBV6-5 and TRBJ1-2, with unresolved D. The V end was cut by 4 bases, the J end by 4 bases, with 16 bases between. This CDR3 is 15 amino acids long. Germline CDR1 and CDR2: MNHEY and SVGAGI. CDR3 DNA: TGTGCCAGCAGTTTGTCCCCTCAGGAGGGCTATGGCTACACCTTC. Residues: CASSLSPQEGYGYTF.